A selection of T cell receptor beta chains follows, all from one sample in a study of T cells after yellow fever vaccination. TCRdb re-called the 5' RACE reads with MiXCR, one entry per CDR3 protein. The sample consists of fewer than 350,000 distinct CDR3 sequences, 4% to 5.5% of them appearing once. Sequenced material: PBMCs, taken 15 days after the yellow fever booster vaccination. These TCRs come from a man aged 18-30 years who received the YFV17D yellow fever vaccine. CDR3s include the opening cysteine and the closing phenylalanine or tryptophan. The order of the fields is D gene, V gene, clone size, J gene, CDR3 protein, CDR3 DNA. D genes are given only for firm matches. For some rows the clone size is stated as once, few or many, or as a class when expanded; others skip it.

D: TRBD1
V: TRBV6-5
size: many
J: TRBJ2-7
CDR3: CASSETGAVHEQYF
DNA: TGTGCCAGCTCCGAGACAGGGGCTGTCCACGAGCAGTACTTC

D: TRBD1
V: TRBV12-3/TRBV12-4
size: .
J: TRBJ1-3
CDR3: CASSLGDRTLSGNTIYF
DNA: TGTGCCAGCAGTTTGGGGGACAGGACGCTCTCTGGAAACACCATATATTTT

D: TRBD2
V: TRBV5-6
size: many
J: TRBJ2-3
CDR3: CASSLAPAGGGSDTQYF
DNA: TGTGCCAGCAGCTTGGCCCCAGCGGGGGGAGGTAGTGATACGCAGTATTTT

D: .
V: TRBV6-5
size: many
J: TRBJ1-5
CDR3: CASSYTYRGSNQPQHF
DNA: TGTGCCAGCAGTTACACATATCGGGGTAGCAATCAGCCCCAGCATTTT

D: .
V: TRBV12-3/TRBV12-4
size: many
J: TRBJ2-5
CDR3: CASSLWQGKETQYF
DNA: TGTGCCAGCAGTTTATGGCAGGGAAAAGAGACCCAGTACTTC

D: .
V: TRBV29-1
size: many
J: TRBJ1-4
CDR3: CSVAGGPNEKLFF
DNA: TGCAGCGTTGCCGGGGGGCCTAATGAAAAACTGTTTTTT

D: .
V: TRBV7-9
size: many
J: TRBJ2-2
CDR3: CASSLSRDTGELFF
DNA: TGTGCCAGCAGCTTATCCAGGGACACCGGGGAGCTGTTTTTT

D: .
V: TRBV6-2/TRBV6-3
size: many
J: TRBJ1-6
CDR3: CASSSADRYKVSPLHF
DNA: TGTGCCAGCAGTTCAGCGGACAGATACAAAGTCTCACCCCTCCACTTT

D: .
V: TRBV6-5
size: many
J: TRBJ1-2
CDR3: CASSYWGDPGYTF
DNA: TGTGCCAGCAGTTATTGGGGGGATCCTGGCTACACCTTC

D: .
V: TRBV10-3
size: few
J: TRBJ2-2
CDR3: CAIRSLGGDTGELFF
DNA: TGTGCCATCAGGAGCCTAGGCGGTGACACCGGGGAGCTGTTTTTT

D: .
V: TRBV15
size: few
J: TRBJ1-4
CDR3: CATSRDPGPNEKLFF
DNA: TGTGCCACCAGCAGAGACCCAGGTCCTAATGAAAAACTGTTTTTT

D: .
V: TRBV9
size: few
J: TRBJ1-5
CDR3: CASSPSYGRNQPQHF
DNA: TGTGCCAGCAGCCCCTCTTATGGTCGCAATCAGCCCCAGCATTTT

D: .
V: TRBV20-1
size: .
J: TRBJ1-4
CDR3: CSAKGRESEKLFF
DNA: TGCAGTGCTAAGGGCAGAGAGAGTGAAAAACTGTTTTTT

D: .
V: TRBV6-1
size: few
J: TRBJ1-1
CDR3: CASSLDKNTEAFF
DNA: TGTGCCAGCAGCTTGGACAAGAACACTGAAGCTTTCTTT

D: TRBD2
V: TRBV5-1
size: few
J: TRBJ2-5
CDR3: CASSHGRGTHQETQYF
DNA: TGCGCCAGCAGCCATGGGAGGGGAACCCACCAAGAGACCCAGTACTTC

D: .
V: TRBV7-9
size: many
J: TRBJ1-4
CDR3: CASSFLTGAMFF
DNA: TGTGCCAGCAGCTTCCTAACCGGGGCCATGTTTTTT

D: .
V: TRBV7-3
size: many
J: TRBJ2-3
CDR3: CASSSGALGLTDTQYF
DNA: TGTGCCAGCAGCTCGGGCGCTTTGGGACTTACAGATACGCAGTATTTT

D: .
V: TRBV28
size: .
J: TRBJ1-2
CDR3: CASRQVGNYGYTF
DNA: TGTGCCAGCAGACAGGTGGGAAACTATGGCTACACCTTC

D: .
V: TRBV7-2
size: .
J: TRBJ1-2
CDR3: CASSLERVGYTF
DNA: TGTGCCAGCAGCCTAGAACGGGTGGGCTACACCTTC

D: TRBD1
V: TRBV20-1
size: many
J: TRBJ1-2
CDR3: CSAIQGSPNYGYTF
DNA: TGCAGTGCTATACAGGGGAGCCCTAACTATGGCTACACCTTC

D: .
V: TRBV27
size: few
J: TRBJ1-6
CDR3: CASSPNSENSPLHF
DNA: TGTGCCAGCAGCCCAAACTCGGAGAATTCACCCCTCCACTTT

D: .
V: TRBV29-1
size: .
J: TRBJ1-5
CDR3: CSVNTGSNQPQHF
DNA: TGCAGCGTTAATACAGGGAGCAATCAGCCCCAGCATTTT

D: TRBD1
V: TRBV4-1
size: few
J: TRBJ1-2
CDR3: CASSQPTDRAHGYTF
DNA: TGCGCCAGCAGCCAACCAACGGACAGGGCTCATGGCTACACCTTC

D: .
V: TRBV10-3
size: .
J: TRBJ1-5
CDR3: CAAQGAYSNQPQHF
DNA: TGTGCCGCACAGGGCGCTTATAGCAATCAGCCCCAGCATTTT